Listed below are T cell receptor beta chains from one sample, sequenced in a study of T-cell reconstitution after alpha-beta-depleted transplantation in children. TCRdb re-derived calls from the PCR reads in MiXCR, one entry per CDR3 protein. Of about 600,000 distinct CDR3 sequences in the sample, approximately 22% were seen once. The specimen comprised PBMCs, mostly from graft donor cells, sampled 360 days after TCRalphabeta/CD19-depleted stem cell transplant. These receptors were collected from a boy younger than two who had a stem cell transplant for acute myeloid leukemia, so the T cells may come from the graft donor. CDR3s include the opening cysteine and the closing phenylalanine or tryptophan. A D gene is named only where the DNA matches it firmly. The size entry is marked missing in some rows and otherwise reads once, few, many or a size class.

-	-	TRBV9	15	TRBJ2-2	CASSVAGGTTGELFF	TGTGCCAGCAGCGTAGCAGGGGGGACCACCGGGGAGCTGTTTTTT
TRBD1	-	TRBV20-1	18	TRBJ1-3	CSARDSGTGAFSGNTIYF	TGCAGTGCTAGAGATAGCGGGACAGGGGCCTTCTCTGGAAACACCATATATTTT
-	-	TRBV7-2	16	TRBJ2-3	CASSLRRETQGSTQYF	TGTGCCAGCAGCTTAAGGCGGGAGACACAGGGGAGTACGCAGTATTTT
-	-	TRBV28	15	TRBJ1-5	CASSLSLGGDQPQHF	TGTGCCAGCAGTTTATCCCTGGGAGGGGATCAGCCCCAGCATTTT
-	-	TRBV5-1	13	TRBJ1-1	CASTIVSGTEAFF	TGCGCCAGCACCATAGTCTCCGGGACTGAAGCTTTCTTT
TRBD2	few	TRBV12-3/TRBV12-4	18	TRBJ2-5	CASSLLGLAGAYQETQYF	TGTGCCAGCAGTCTTCTGGGACTAGCGGGGGCGTACCAAGAGACCCAGTACTTC
-	-	TRBV20-1	14	TRBJ1-4	CSAREQGRNEKLFF	TGCAGTGCTAGAGAACAGGGAAGAAATGAAAAACTGTTTTTT
-	-	TRBV12-3/TRBV12-4	14	TRBJ1-4	CASNSGTVHEKLFF	TGTGCCAGCAATTCCGGGACTGTGCATGAAAAACTGTTTTTT
TRBD2	-	TRBV20-1	15	TRBJ2-1	CSANLRGSGGAYGFF	TGCAGTGCTAATCTACGGGGTAGCGGGGGGGCCTATGGGTTCTTC
TRBD2	many	TRBV27	13	TRBJ2-7	CASSFIAGDEQYF	TGTGCCAGCAGTTTTATAGCGGGGGACGAGCAGTACTTC
-	many	TRBV4-2	14	TRBJ1-1	CASSQAWLPGRAFF	TGTGCCAGCAGCCAAGCTTGGCTGCCGGGTCGAGCTTTCTTT
TRBD1	few	TRBV20-1	15	TRBJ2-3	CSAPRRDRATDTQYF	TGCAGTGCTCCTCGCCGGGACAGGGCCACAGATACGCAGTATTTT
-	many	TRBV29-1	12	TRBJ1-1	CSVRQSNTEAFF	TGCAGCGTGAGACAGAGTAACACTGAAGCTTTCTTT
TRBD2	few	TRBV20-1	16	TRBJ2-5	CSALRTSGGPSETQYF	TGCAGTGCTCTCCGGACTAGCGGGGGGCCGTCTGAGACCCAGTACTTC
TRBD1	-	TRBV5-1	16	TRBJ2-3	CASSHPGQGDSDTQYF	TGCGCCAGCAGCCACCCGGGACAGGGGGATTCAGATACGCAGTATTTT
-	-	TRBV4-3	14	TRBJ2-2	CATGRDTNTGELFF	TGCGCCACCGGCCGGGACACCAACACCGGGGAGCTGTTTTTT
-	-	TRBV4-3	16	TRBJ1-2	CASSQVWAGMNYGYTF	TGCGCCAGCAGCCAAGTGTGGGCAGGCATGAACTATGGCTACACCTTC
TRBD2	-	TRBV11-2	18	TRBJ2-3	CASSLIGASGGATDTQYF	TGTGCCAGCAGCTTAATCGGGGCTAGCGGGGGGGCAACAGATACGCAGTATTTT
-	-	TRBV20-1	12	TRBJ2-1	CSAREAPHEQFF	TGCAGTGCTAGAGAGGCCCCCCATGAGCAGTTCTTC
-	many	TRBV20-1	13	TRBJ2-3	CSARKMGEDTQYF	TGCAGTGCTAGGAAGATGGGGGAAGATACGCAGTATTTT
-	few	TRBV4-1	13	TRBJ1-2	CASSQGLTTGYTF	TGCGCCAGCAGCCAAGGCTTGACGACTGGCTACACCTTC
-	-	TRBV24-1	11	TRBJ2-7	CATSDGYEQYF	TGTGCCACCAGTGACGGCTACGAGCAGTACTTC
-	few	TRBV12-3/TRBV12-4	16	TRBJ2-3	CASSLGPLPSTDTQYF	TGTGCCAGCAGTTTAGGTCCTCTGCCTAGCACAGATACGCAGTATTTT
-	many	TRBV20-1	12	TRBJ1-1	CSARYGEGEAFF	TGCAGTGCTAGATACGGGGAGGGGGAAGCTTTCTTT
-	-	TRBV21-1	17	TRBJ2-7	CASSKSDYDSCGNEQYF	TGTGCCAGCAGCAAATCCGACTACGACAGCTGTGGCAACGAGCAGTACTTC
-	few	TRBV18	16	TRBJ1-2	CASSLEDSSLDYGYTF	TGTGCCAGCTCACTCGAGGACAGCAGTCTTGACTATGGCTACACCTTC
TRBD2	few	TRBV6-5	16	TRBJ2-3	CASSSLAGGSTDTQYF	TGTGCCAGCAGTTCTTTAGCGGGGGGGAGCACAGATACGCAGTATTTT
-	-	TRBV20-1	17	TRBJ2-1	CSAGGRADYSSYNEQFF	TGCAGTGCTGGGGGGCGGGCCGATTATAGCTCCTACAATGAGCAGTTCTTC
TRBD2	few	TRBV20-1	14	TRBJ2-1	CSTFGAGAYNEQFF	TGCAGCACTTTTGGGGCGGGGGCCTACAATGAGCAGTTCTTC
TRBD2	few	TRBV15	16	TRBJ2-3	CATSSKRGGWTDTQYF	TGTGCCACCAGCAGTAAGCGGGGGGGATGGACAGATACGCAGTATTTT
-	few	TRBV27	14	TRBJ1-5	CASSLRGPNQPQHF	TGTGCCAGCAGTTTGCGGGGCCCCAATCAGCCCCAGCATTTT
-	few	TRBV6-1	13	TRBJ1-2	CASRKTGPSGYTF	TGTGCCAGCAGGAAGACAGGCCCTTCTGGCTACACCTTC